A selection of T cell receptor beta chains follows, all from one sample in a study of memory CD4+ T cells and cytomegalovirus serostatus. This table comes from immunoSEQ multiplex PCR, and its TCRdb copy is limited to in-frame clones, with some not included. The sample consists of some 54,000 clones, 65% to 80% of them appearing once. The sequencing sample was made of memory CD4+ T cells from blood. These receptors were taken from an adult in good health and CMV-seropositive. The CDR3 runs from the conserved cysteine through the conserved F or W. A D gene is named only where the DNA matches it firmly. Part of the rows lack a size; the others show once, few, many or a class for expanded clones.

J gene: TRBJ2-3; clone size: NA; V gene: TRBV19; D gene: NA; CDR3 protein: CASGRTDTQYF; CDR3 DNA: TGTGCCAGTGGGCGCACAGATACGCAGTATTTT
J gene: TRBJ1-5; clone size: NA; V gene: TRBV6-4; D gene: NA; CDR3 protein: CASSKTDSVNQPQHF; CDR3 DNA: TGTGCCAGCAGTAAGACTGACAGCGTCAATCAGCCCCAGCATTTT
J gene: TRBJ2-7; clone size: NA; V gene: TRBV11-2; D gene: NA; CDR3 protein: CASSLGAAYEQYF; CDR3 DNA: TGTGCCAGCAGCTTAGGGGCAGCCTACGAGCAGTACTTC
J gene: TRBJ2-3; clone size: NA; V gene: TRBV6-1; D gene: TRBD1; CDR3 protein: CASSAHRGQGADTQYF; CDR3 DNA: TGTGCCAGCAGTGCCCACAGGGGGCAAGGGGCAGATACGCAGTATTTT
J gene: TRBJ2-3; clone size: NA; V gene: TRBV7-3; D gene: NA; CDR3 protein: CASSLSPPGVGDTQYF; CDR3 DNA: TGTGCCAGCAGCTTAAGCCCCCCAGGGGTAGGAGATACGCAGTATTTT
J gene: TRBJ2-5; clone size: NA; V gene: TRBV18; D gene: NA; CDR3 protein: CASSSGSGAETQYF; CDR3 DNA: TGTGCCAGCTCATCCGGGTCGGGGGCCGAGACCCAGTACTTC
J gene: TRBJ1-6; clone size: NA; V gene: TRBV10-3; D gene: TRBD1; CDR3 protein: CAISDSDRGQGSLHF; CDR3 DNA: TGTGCCATCAGTGATTCTGACAGGGGGCAAGGGTCCCTCCACTTT
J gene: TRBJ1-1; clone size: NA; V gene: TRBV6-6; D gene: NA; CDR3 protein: CASTLRGEAFF; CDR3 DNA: TGTGCCAGCACCCTGAGGGGTGAAGCTTTCTTT
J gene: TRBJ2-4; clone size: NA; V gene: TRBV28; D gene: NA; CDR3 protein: CASRLRNIQYF; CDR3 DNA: TGTGCCAGCAGGCTCAGAAACATTCAGTACTTC
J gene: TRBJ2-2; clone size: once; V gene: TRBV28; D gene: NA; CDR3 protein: CASSPVAGNTGELFF; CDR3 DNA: TGTGCCAGCAGCCCAGTGGCGGGGAACACCGGGGAGCTGTTTTTT
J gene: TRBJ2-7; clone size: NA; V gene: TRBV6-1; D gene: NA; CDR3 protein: CASSELSGWQAIYEQYF; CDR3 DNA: TGTGCCAGCAGTGAACTGTCTGGCTGGCAGGCAATCTACGAGCAGTACTTC
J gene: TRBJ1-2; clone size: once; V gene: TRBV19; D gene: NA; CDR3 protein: CASSIWEGRGGYTF; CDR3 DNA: TGTGCCAGTAGTATATGGGAGGGGAGAGGTGGCTACACCTTC
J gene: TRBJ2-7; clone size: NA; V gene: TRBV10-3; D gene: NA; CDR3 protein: CAISGDDYEQYF; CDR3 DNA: TGTGCCATCAGTGGGGACGACTACGAGCAGTACTTC
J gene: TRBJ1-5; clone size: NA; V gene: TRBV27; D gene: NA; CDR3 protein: CASSFGGPNQPQHF; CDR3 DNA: TGTGCCAGCAGTTTTGGTGGGCCCAATCAGCCCCAGCATTTT
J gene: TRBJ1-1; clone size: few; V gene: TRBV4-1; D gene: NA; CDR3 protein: CASSQVGAREAFF; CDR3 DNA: TGCGCCAGCAGCCAAGTCGGTGCCAGGGAAGCTTTCTTT
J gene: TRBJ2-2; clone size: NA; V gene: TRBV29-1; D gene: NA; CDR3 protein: CSVDQGYTGELFF; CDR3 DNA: TGCAGCGTTGACCAGGGGTACACCGGGGAGCTGTTTTTT
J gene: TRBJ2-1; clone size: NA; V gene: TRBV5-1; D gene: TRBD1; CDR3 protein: CASSLIQGARYNEQFF; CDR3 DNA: TGCGCCAGCAGCTTAATACAGGGGGCAAGGTACAATGAGCAGTTCTTC
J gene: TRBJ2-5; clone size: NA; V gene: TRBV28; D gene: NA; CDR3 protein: CASSFERAETQYF; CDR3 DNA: TGTGCCAGCAGTTTTGAAAGGGCGGAGACCCAGTACTTC
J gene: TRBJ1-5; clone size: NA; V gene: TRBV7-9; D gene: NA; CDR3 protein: CASSLDGSNQPQHF; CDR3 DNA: TGTGCCAGCAGCTTAGATGGCAGCAATCAGCCCCAGCATTTT
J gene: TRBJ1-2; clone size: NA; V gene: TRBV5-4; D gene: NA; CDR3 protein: CASSLVGPVGGYTF; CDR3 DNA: TGTGCCAGCAGCTTGGTAGGGCCAGTGGGCGGCTACACCTTC
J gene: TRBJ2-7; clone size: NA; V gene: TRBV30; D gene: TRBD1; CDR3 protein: CAWSVSGQGEQYF; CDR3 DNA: TGTGCCTGGAGTGTATCGGGACAGGGCGAGCAGTACTTC
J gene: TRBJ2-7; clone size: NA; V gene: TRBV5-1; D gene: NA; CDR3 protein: CASSPEGRLDEQYF; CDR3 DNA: TGCGCCAGCAGCCCGGAGGGCCGGTTGGACGAGCAGTACTTC
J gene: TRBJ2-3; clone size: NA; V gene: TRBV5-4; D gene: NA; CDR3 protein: CASSPSTSSRSADTQYF; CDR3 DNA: TGTGCCAGCAGTCCAAGTACTAGTTCTAGGTCTGCAGATACGCAGTATTTT
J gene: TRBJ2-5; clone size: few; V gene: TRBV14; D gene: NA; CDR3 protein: CASSQGRSGGGQETQYF; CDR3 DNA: TGTGCCAGCAGCCAAGGTCGGTCAGGAGGGGGGCAAGAGACCCAGTACTTC
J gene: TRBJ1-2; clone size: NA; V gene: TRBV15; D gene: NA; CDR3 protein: CATSSSYVGDYGYTF; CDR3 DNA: TGTGCCACCAGCAGCTCTTATGTGGGGGACTATGGCTACACCTTC
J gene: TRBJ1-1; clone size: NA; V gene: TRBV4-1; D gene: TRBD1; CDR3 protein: CASSQIRQGGRGLGAEAFF; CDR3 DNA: TGCGCCAGCAGCCAAATACGACAGGGAGGGCGAGGATTGGGGGCTGAAGCTTTCTTT
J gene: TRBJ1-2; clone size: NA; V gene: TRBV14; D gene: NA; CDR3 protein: CASSQTPDGVYRYTF; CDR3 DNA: TGTGCCAGCAGCCAAACCCCGGACGGGGTTTATCGCTACACCTTC
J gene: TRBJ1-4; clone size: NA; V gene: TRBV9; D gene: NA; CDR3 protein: CASSVEPMGEKLFF; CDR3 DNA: TGTGCCAGCAGCGTAGAGCCAATGGGTGAAAAACTGTTTTTT
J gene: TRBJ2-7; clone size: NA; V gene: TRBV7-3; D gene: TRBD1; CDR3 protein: CASSPGGTGIYEQYF; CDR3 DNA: TGTGCCAGCTCCCCCGGCGGGACAGGGATCTACGAGCAGTACTTC
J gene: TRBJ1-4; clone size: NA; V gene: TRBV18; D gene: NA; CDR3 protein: CASSPLEGGKLFF; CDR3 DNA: TGTGCCAGCTCACCACTGGAGGGGGGAAAACTGTTTTTT
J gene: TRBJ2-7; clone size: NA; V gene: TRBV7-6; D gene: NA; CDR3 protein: CASSLGQPAYEQYF; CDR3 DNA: TGTGCCAGCAGCTTAGGACAGCCCGCCTACGAGCAGTACTTC